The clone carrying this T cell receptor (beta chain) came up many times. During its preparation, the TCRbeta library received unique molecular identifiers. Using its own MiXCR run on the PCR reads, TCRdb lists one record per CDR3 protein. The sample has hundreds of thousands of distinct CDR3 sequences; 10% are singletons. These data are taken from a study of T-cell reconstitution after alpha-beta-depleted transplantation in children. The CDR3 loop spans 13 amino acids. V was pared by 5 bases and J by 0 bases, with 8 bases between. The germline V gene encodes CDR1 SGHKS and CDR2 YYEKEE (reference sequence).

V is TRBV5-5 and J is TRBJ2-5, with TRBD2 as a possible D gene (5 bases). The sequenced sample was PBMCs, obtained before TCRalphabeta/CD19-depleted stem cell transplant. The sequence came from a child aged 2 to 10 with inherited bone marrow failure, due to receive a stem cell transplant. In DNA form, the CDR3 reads TGTGCCAGCAGGAGGGAGTACCAAGAGACCCAGTACTTC. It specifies CASRREYQETQYF.